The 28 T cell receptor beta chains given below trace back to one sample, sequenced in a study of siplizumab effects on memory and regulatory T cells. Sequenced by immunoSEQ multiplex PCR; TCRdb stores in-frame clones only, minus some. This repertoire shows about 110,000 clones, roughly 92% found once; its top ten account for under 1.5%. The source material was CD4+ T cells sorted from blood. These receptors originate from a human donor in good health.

CDR3 amino acids: CSVVVPGGATNEKLFF. The CDR3 bases are TGCAGCGTCGTGGTCCCGGGGGGAGCAACTAATGAAAAACTGTTTTTT. The V and J genes are TRBV29-1 and TRBJ1-4; D is perhaps TRBD1 (5 bases). Deletions cut 6 bases from V and 0 bases from J, with 17 bases between. The CDR3 sequence is 16 residues long. From germline, CDR1 is SQVTM and CDR2 ANQGSEA.

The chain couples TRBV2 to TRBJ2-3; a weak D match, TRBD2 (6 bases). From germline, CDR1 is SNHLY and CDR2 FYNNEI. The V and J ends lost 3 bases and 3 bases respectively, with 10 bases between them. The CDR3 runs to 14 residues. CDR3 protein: CASSDNGGTDTQYF. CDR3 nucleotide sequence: TGTGCCAGCAGTGATAACGGGGGAACAGATACGCAGTATTTT. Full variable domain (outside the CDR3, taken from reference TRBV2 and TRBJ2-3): EPEVTQTPSHQVTQMGQEVILRCVPISNHLYFYWYRQILGQKVEFLVSFYNNEISEKSEIFDDQFSVERPDGSNFTLKIRSTKLEDSAMYFCASSDNGGTDTQYFGPGTRLTVL.

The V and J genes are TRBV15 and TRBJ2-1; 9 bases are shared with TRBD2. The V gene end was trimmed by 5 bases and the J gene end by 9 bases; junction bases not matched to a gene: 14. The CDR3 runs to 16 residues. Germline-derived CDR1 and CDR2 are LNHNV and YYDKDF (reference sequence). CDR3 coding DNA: TGTGCCACCAGCTCACACCCGGGACTAGCCTTCGGTGAGCAGTTCTTC. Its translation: CATSSHPGLAFGEQFF.

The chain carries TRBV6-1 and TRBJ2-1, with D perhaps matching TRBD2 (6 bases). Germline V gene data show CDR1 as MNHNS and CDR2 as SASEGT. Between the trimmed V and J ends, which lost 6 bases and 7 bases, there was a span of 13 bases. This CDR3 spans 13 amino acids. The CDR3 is CASSLTSGNEQFF. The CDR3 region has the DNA TGTGCCAGCAGCTTGACTAGTGGGAATGAGCAGTTCTTC.

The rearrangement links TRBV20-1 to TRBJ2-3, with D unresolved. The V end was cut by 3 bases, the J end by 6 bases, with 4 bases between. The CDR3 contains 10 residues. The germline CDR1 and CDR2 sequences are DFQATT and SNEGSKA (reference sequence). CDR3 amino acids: CSASGDTQYF. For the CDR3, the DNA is TGCAGTGCTAGTGGGGATACGCAGTATTTT.

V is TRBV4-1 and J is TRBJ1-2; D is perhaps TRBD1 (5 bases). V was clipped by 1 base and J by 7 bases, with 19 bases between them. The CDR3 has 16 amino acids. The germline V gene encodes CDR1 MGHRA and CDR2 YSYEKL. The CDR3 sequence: CASSQVGTKGKLGYTF. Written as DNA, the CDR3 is TGCGCCAGCAGCCAAGTAGGGACCAAAGGGAAACTTGGCTACACCTTC.

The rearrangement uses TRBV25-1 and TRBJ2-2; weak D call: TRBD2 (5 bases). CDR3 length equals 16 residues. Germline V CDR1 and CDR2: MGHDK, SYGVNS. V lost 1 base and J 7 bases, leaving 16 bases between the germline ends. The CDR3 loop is CASSESGLGRGGELFF. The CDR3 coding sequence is TGTGCCAGCAGTGAATCAGGACTGGGTAGAGGCGGGGAGCTGTTTTTT.

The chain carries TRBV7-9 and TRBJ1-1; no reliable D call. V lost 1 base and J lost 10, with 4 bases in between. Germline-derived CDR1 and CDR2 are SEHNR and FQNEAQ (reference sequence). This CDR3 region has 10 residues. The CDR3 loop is CASSLGSAFF. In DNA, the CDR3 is TGTGCCAGCAGCTTAGGATCAGCTTTCTTT.

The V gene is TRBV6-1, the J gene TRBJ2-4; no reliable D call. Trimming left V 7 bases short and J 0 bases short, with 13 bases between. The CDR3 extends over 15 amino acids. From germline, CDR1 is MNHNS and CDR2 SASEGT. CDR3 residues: CASTSTRLAKNIQYF. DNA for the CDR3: TGTGCCAGCACCTCCACCCGACTAGCCAAAAACATTCAGTACTTC.

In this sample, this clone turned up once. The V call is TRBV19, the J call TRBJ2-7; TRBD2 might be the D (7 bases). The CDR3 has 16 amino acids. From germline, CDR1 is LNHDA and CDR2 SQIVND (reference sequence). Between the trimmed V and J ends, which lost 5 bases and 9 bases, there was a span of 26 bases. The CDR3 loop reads CASSPRGGLSYLGQYF. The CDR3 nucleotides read TGTGCCAGTAGTCCAAGGGGGGGACTCTCTTACCTAGGGCAGTACTTC.

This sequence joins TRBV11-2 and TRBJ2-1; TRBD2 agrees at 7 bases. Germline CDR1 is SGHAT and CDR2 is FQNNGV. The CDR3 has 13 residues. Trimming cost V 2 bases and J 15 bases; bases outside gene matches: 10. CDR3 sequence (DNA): TGTGCCAGCAGCTTACCTGGCGAGCGGGGCGCGTTCTTC. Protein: CASSLPGERGAFF.

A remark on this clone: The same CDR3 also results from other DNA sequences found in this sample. The CDR3 DNA reads TGTGCCAGCAGGGACAGGGGGATGAACACTGAAGCTTTCTTT. Its translation is CASRDRGMNTEAFF. The chain employs TRBV2 and TRBJ1-1; 10 bases are shared with TRBD1. V lost 6 bases and J lost 0; bases outside the gene matches: 1. Germline lookup yields CDR1 SNHLY and CDR2 FYNNEI. The CDR3 sequence is 14 residues long. The entire variable domain, with the rest obtained from reference TRBV2 and TRBJ1-1, is as follows: EPEVTQTPSHQVTQMGQEVILRCVPISNHLYFYWYRQILGQKVEFLVSFYNNEISEKSEIFDDQFSVERPDGSNFTLKIRSTKLEDSAMYFCASRDRGMNTEAFFGQGTRLTVV.

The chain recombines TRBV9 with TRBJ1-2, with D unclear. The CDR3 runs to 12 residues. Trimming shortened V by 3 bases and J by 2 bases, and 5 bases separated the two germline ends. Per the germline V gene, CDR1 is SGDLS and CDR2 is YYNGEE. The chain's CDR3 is CASSGGNYGYTF. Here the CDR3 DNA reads TGTGCCAGCAGCGGGGGAAACTATGGCTACACCTTC.

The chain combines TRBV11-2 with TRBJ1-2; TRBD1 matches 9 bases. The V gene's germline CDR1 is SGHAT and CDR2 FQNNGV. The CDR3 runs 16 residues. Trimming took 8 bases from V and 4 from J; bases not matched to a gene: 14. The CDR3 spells CASRDPGTGIGYGYTF. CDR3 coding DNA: TGTGCCAGCCGAGACCCCGGGACAGGGATTGGCTATGGCTACACCTTC. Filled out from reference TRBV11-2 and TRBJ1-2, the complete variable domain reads EAGVAQSPRYKIIEKRQSVAFWCNPISGHATLYWYQQILGQGPKLLIQFQNNGVVDDSQLPKDRFSAERLKGVDSTLKIQPAKLEDSAVYLCASRDPGTGIGYGYTFGSGTRLTVV.

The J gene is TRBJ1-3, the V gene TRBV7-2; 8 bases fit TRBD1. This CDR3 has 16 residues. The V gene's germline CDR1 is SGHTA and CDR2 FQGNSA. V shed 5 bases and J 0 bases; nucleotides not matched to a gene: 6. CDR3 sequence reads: CASSQQGTGSGNTIYF. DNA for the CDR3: TGTGCCAGCAGCCAACAAGGGACAGGCTCTGGAAACACCATATATTTT.

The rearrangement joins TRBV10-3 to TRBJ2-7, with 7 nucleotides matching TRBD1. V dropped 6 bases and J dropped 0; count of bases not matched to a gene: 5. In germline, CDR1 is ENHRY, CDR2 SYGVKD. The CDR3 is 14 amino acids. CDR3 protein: CAIRPRGLSYEQYF. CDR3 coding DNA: TGTGCCATCAGACCTAGGGGGCTCTCCTACGAGCAGTACTTC.

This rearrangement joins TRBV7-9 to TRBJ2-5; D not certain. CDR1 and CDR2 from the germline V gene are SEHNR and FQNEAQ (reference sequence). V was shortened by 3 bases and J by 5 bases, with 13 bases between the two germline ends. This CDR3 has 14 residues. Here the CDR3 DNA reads TGTGCCAGCAGCTTGTCGACCGAAAGGGAGACCCAGTACTTC. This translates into CASSLSTERETQYF. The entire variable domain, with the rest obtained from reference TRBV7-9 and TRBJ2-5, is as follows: DTGVSQNPRHKITKRGQNVTFRCDPISEHNRLYWYRQTLGQGPEFLTYFQNEAQLEKSRLLSDRFSAERPKGSFSTLEIQRTEQGDSAMYLCASSLSTERETQYFGPGTRLLVL.

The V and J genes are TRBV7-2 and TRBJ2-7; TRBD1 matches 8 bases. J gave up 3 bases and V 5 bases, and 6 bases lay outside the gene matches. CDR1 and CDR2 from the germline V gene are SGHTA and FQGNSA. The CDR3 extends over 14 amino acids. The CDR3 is CASSRQGQGYEQYF. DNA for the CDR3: TGTGCCAGCAGCCGACAAGGACAGGGCTACGAGCAGTACTTC.

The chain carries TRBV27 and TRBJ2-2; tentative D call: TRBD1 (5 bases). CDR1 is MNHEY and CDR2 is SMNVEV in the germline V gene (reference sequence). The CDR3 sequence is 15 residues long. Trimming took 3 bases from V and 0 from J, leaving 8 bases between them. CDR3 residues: CASSFAGTNTGELFF. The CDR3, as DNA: TGTGCCAGCAGTTTTGCAGGGACGAACACCGGGGAGCTGTTTTTT.

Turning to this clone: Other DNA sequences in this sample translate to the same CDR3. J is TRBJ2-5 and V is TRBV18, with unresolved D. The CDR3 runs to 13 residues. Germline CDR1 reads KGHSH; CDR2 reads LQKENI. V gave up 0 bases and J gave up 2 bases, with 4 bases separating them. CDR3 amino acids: CASSPPGQETQYF. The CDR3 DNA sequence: TGTGCCAGCTCACCACCGGGGCAAGAGACCCAGTACTTC.

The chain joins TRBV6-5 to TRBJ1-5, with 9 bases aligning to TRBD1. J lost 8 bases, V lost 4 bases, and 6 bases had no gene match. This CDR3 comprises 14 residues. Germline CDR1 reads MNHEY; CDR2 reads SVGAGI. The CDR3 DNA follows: TGTGCCAGCAGTTCAACAGGGGGCCGGGAGCCCCAGCATTTT. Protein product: CASSSTGGREPQHF.

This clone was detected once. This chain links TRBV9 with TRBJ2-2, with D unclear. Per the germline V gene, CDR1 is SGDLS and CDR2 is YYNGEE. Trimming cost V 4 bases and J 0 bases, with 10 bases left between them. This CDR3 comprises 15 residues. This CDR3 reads CASSSRPANTGELFF. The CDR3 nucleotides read TGTGCCAGCAGCTCCAGACCCGCGAACACCGGGGAGCTGTTTTTT. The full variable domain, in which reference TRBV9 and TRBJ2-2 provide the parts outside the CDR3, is DSGVTQTPKHLITATGQRVTLRCSPRSGDLSVYWYQQSLDQGLQFLIQYYNGEERAKGNILERFSAQQFPDLHSELNLSSLELGDSALYFCASSSRPANTGELFFGEGSRLTVL.

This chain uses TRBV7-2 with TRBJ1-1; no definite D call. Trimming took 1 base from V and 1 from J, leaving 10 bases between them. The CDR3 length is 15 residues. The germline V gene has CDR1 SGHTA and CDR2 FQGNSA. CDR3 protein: CASSLVGISNTEAFF. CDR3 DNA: TGTGCCAGCAGCTTAGTTGGCATTTCGAACACTGAAGCTTTCTTT. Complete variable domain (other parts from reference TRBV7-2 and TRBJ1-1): GAGVSQSPSNKVTEKGKDVELRCDPISGHTALYWYRQSLGQGLEFLIYFQGNSAPDKSGLPSDRFSAERTGGSVSTLTIQRTQQEDSAVYLCASSLVGISNTEAFFGQGTRLTVV.

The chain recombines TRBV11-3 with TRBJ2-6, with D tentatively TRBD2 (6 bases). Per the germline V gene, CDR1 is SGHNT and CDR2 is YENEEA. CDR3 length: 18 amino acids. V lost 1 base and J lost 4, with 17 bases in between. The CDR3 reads CASSLGYRGGTGANVLTF. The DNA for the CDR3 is TGTGCCAGCAGCTTAGGATACCGAGGAGGGACCGGGGCCAACGTCCTGACTTTC.

The CDR3 reads CAWSRGVRGYTF. CDR3 nucleotides: TGTGCCTGGAGTCGGGGCGTTCGAGGCTACACCTTC. V and J are TRBV30 and TRBJ1-2; possibly TRBD1 for D (5 bases). The CDR3 is 12 residues long. CDR1 GTSNPN and CDR2 SVGIG come from the germline V gene (reference sequence). V lost 2 bases to trimming and J lost 8 bases, with 12 bases between them.

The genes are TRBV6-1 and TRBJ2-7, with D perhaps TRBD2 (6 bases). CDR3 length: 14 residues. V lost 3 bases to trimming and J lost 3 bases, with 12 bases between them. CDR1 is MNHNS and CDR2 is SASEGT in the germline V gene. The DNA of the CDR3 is TGTGCCAGCAGTGATGGTTGGCGGGGCTACGAGCAGTACTTC. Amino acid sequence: CASSDGWRGYEQYF.

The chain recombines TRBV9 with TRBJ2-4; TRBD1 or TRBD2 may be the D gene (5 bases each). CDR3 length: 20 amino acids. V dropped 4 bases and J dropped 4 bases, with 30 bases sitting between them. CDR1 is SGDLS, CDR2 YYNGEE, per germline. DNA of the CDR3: TGTGCCAGCAGCACCACCGGGACGGTGCTCAGTAGCGACAAGAAAAACATTCAGTACTTC. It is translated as CASSTTGTVLSSDKKNIQYF.

CDR3: CAISEGENTEAFF. As DNA, the CDR3 is TGTGCCATCAGTGAAGGAGAGAACACTGAAGCTTTCTTT. The chain is built from TRBV10-3 and TRBJ1-1; D is unclear. This CDR3 has 13 amino acids. The V and J ends lost 3 bases and 1 base respectively, with 6 bases between them. Germline V lookup: CDR1 ENHRY, CDR2 SYGVKD.